The 10 T cell receptor beta chains reported below all come from one sample, sequenced in a study of CD8+ T cells in alopecia areata. As the sequencing template, cDNA was produced by extracting RNA and reverse transcribing it. The protocol was immunoSEQ multiplex PCR, while the TCRdb copy is restricted to in-frame clones and leaves out a portion. The sample consists of over 120,000 clones, approximately 51% of them appearing once. The sequenced sample was CD4+ T cells sorted from blood, obtained at week 0. The receptors come from a human donor with alopecia areata.

This clone was recorded a few times. The chain couples TRBV29-1 to TRBJ2-2; D may correspond to TRBD1 or TRBD2 (5 bases each). In germline, CDR1 is SQVTM, CDR2 ANQGSEA. The V end was cut by 6 bases, the J end by 1 base, with 12 bases between. This CDR3 is built from 14 residues. The CDR3 sequence is CSVGAGVNTGELFF. CDR3 sequence (DNA): TGCAGCGTCGGGGCGGGTGTGAACACCGGGGAGCTGTTTTTT.

This clone was seen more than once but under ten times. This chain connects TRBV29-1 to TRBJ1-2; D is perhaps TRBD1 (6 bases). The CDR3 spans 13 residues. From germline, CDR1 is SQVTM and CDR2 ANQGSEA. V was trimmed by 3 bases and J by 4 bases, leaving 12 bases between them. The CDR3 DNA sequence: TGCAGCGTTGAGGGGGCCGGTGCCTATGGCTACACCTTC. This codes for CSVEGAGAYGYTF. Full variable domain (outside the CDR3, taken from reference TRBV29-1 and TRBJ1-2): SAVISQKPSRDICQRGTSLTIQCQVDSQVTMMFWYRQQPGQSLTLIATANQGSEATYESGFVIDKFPISRPNLTFSTLTVSNMSPEDSSIYLCSVEGAGAYGYTFGSGTRLTVV.

As DNA, the CDR3 is TGTGCCAGCAGTTTCCCCGGTGGCTACACCTTC. Its translation is CASSFPGGYTF. The rearrangement links TRBV28 to TRBJ1-2; no firm D call. The CDR3 sequence is 11 residues long. Germline CDR1 reads MDHEN; CDR2 reads SYDVKM. Trimming removed 3 bases at V and 7 bases at J, with 6 bases between.

This chain connects TRBV6-5 to TRBJ1-4; TRBD1 aligns across 11 bases. Germline CDR1 reads MNHEY; CDR2 reads SVGAGI. This CDR3 spans 15 amino acids. V dropped 6 bases and J dropped 11; count of bases not matched to a gene: 11. The CDR3 nucleotides are TGTGCCAGCAGCATATCTGGACAGGGGGCGCGGAAACTGTTTTTT. Amino acid sequence: CASSISGQGARKLFF.

The rearrangement links TRBV7-9 to TRBJ1-1; unclear D gene. Germline-derived CDR1 and CDR2 are SEHNR and FQNEAQ (reference sequence). The CDR3 has 11 residues. V dropped 4 bases and J dropped 2 bases, with 2 bases sitting between them. In nucleotides, the CDR3 is TGTGCCAGCAGCTCCAACACTGAAGCTTTCTTT. Protein sequence: CASSSNTEAFF. The whole variable domain, remainder taken from reference TRBV7-9 and TRBJ1-1, is DTGVSQNPRHKITKRGQNVTFRCDPISEHNRLYWYRQTLGQGPEFLTYFQNEAQLEKSRLLSDRFSAERPKGSFSTLEIQRTEQGDSAMYLCASSSNTEAFFGQGTRLTVV.

V gene TRBV29-1 combines with J gene TRBJ1-5, with D uncertain. The length of the CDR3 is 13 residues. CDR1 is SQVTM and CDR2 is ANQGSEA in the germline V gene. V was pared by 5 bases and J by 4 bases, with 12 bases between. This chain's CDR3 is CSVSIEGNQPQHF. The CDR3 nucleotides are TGCAGCGTTAGCATAGAGGGAAATCAGCCCCAGCATTTT.

The chain employs TRBV7-2 and TRBJ2-5; tentative D call: TRBD1 (5 bases). From germline, CDR1 is SGHTA and CDR2 FQGNSA. This CDR3 has 13 residues. V lost 7 bases to trimming and J lost 5 bases, with 14 bases between them. CDR3 sequence reads: CASNIDPGETQYF. The CDR3 DNA reads as TGTGCCAGCAACATAGACCCAGGGGAGACCCAGTACTTC.

V usage is TRBV11-1 and J usage is TRBJ2-3, with D unclear. Germline V CDR1 and CDR2: SGHAT, FQDESV (reference sequence). Between the trimmed V and J ends, which lost 7 bases and 6 bases, there was a span of 11 bases. The length of the CDR3 is 12 residues. The CDR3 DNA follows: TGTGCCAGCAACTCAGTCCATGATACGCAGTATTTT. Amino acid sequence: CASNSVHDTQYF.

This chain connects TRBV11-2 to TRBJ1-5; no firm D call. The CDR3 is made up of 13 amino acids. V lost 5 bases to trimming and J lost 3 bases, with 8 bases between them. Germline CDR1 reads SGHAT; CDR2 reads FQNNGV. CDR3 amino acids: CASSVGINQPQHF. Written as DNA, the CDR3 is TGTGCCAGCAGCGTAGGGATCAATCAGCCCCAGCATTTT.

This clone was counted a few times. The chain carries TRBV5-6 and TRBJ2-3, with unresolved D. V dropped 2 bases and J dropped 6 bases, with 7 bases sitting between them. The CDR3 sequence is 12 residues long. Germline assignment: CDR1 SGHDT and CDR2 YYEEEE. The CDR3 DNA follows: TGTGCCAGCAGCTTAGGGATGGATACGCAGTATTTT. It translates to CASSLGMDTQYF.